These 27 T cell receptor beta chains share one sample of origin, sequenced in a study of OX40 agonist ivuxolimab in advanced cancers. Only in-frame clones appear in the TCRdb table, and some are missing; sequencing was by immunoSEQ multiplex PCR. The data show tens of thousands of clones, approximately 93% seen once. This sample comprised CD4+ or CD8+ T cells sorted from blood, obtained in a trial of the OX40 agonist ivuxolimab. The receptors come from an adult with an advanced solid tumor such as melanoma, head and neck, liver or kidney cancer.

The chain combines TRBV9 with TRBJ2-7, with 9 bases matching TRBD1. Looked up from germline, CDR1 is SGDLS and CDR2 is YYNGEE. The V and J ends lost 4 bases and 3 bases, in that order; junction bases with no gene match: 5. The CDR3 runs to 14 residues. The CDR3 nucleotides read TGTGCCAGCAGCCCCGGGACAGGGAACTACGAGCAGTACTTC. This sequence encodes CASSPGTGNYEQYF.

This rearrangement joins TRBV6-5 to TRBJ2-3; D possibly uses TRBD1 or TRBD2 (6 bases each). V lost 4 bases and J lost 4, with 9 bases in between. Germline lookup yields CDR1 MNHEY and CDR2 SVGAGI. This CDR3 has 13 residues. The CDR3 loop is CASSWGAADTQYF. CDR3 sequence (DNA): TGTGCCAGCAGTTGGGGGGCGGCAGATACGCAGTATTTT.

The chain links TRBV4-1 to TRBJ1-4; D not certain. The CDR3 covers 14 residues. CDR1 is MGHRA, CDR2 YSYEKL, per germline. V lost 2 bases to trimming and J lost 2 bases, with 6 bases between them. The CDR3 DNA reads TGCGCCAGCAGCCAAAGAGGGACTAATGAAAAACTGTTTTTT. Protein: CASSQRGTNEKLFF.

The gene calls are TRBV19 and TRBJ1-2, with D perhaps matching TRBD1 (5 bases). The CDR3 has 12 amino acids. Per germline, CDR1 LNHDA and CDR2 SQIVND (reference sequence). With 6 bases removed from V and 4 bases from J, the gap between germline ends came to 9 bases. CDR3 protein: CASSQGTYGYTF. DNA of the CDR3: TGTGCCAGTAGCCAGGGTACCTATGGCTACACCTTC.

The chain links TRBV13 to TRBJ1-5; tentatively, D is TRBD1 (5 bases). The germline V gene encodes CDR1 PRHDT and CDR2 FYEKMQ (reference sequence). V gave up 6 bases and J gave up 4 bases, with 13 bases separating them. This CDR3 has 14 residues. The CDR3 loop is CASSSGGGNQPQHF. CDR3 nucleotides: TGTGCCAGCAGTTCAGGTGGGGGGAATCAGCCCCAGCATTTT. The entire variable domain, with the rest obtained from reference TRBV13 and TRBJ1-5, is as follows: AAGVIQSPRHLIKEKRETATLKCYPIPRHDTVYWYQQGPGQDPQFLISFYEKMQSDKGSIPDRFSAQQFSDYHSELNMSSLELGDSALYFCASSSGGGNQPQHFGDGTRLSIL.

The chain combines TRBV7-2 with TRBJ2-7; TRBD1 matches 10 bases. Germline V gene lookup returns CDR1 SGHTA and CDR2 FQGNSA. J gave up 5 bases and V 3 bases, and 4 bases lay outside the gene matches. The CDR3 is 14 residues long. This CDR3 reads CASSLTGGRNEQYF. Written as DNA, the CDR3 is TGTGCCAGCAGCTTGACAGGGGGCAGGAACGAGCAGTACTTC. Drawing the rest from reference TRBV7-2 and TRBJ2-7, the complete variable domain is GAGVSQSPSNKVTEKGKDVELRCDPISGHTALYWYRQSLGQGLEFLIYFQGNSAPDKSGLPSDRFSAERTGGSVSTLTIQRTQQEDSAVYLCASSLTGGRNEQYFGPGTRLTVT.

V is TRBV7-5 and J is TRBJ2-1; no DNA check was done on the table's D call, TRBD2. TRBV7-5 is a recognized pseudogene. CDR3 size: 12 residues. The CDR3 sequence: CASSLQSGGGFF. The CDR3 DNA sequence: TGTGCCAGCAGCTTACAGAGCGGGGGGGGCTTCTTC.

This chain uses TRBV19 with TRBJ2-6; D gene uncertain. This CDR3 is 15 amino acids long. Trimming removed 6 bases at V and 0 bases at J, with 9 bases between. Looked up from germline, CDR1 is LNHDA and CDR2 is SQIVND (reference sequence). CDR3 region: CASSLSFSGANVLTF. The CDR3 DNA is TGTGCCAGTAGCCTTTCCTTCTCTGGGGCCAACGTCCTGACTTTC.

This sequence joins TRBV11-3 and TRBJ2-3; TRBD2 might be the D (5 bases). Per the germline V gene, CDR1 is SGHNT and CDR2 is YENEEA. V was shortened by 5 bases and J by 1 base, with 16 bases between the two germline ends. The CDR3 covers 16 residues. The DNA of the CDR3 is TGTGCCAGCAGCCCCGGCGAGGGTTCAGGCACAGATACGCAGTATTTT. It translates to CASSPGEGSGTDTQYF.

CDR3 in amino acids: CASSGGPGELFF. CDR3 sequence (DNA): TGTGCCAGCAGCGGAGGACCCGGGGAGCTGTTTTTT. The chain recombines TRBV5-4 with TRBJ2-2, with D perhaps matching TRBD2 (5 bases). CDR3 length: 12 residues. Germline V lookup: CDR1 SGHNT, CDR2 YYREEE (reference sequence). Deletions cut 4 bases from V and 6 bases from J, with 7 bases between.

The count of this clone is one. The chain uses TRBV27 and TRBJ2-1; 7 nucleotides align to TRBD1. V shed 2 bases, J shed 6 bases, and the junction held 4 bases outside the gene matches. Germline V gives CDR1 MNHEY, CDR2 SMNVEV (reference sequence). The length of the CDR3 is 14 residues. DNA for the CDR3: TGTGCCAGCAGTTTACGGGACAGTTCCAATGAGCAGTTCTTC. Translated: CASSLRDSSNEQFF.

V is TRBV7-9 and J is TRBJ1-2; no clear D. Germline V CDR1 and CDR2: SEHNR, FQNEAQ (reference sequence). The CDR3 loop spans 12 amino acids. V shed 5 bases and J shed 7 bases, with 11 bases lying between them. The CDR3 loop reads CASSQRRFGYTF. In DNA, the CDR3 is TGTGCCAGCAGCCAACGACGGTTTGGCTACACCTTC. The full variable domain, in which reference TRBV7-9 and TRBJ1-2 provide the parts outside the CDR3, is DTGVSQNPRHKITKRGQNVTFRCDPISEHNRLYWYRQTLGQGPEFLTYFQNEAQLEKSRLLSDRFSAERPKGSFSTLEIQRTEQGDSAMYLCASSQRRFGYTFGSGTRLTVV.

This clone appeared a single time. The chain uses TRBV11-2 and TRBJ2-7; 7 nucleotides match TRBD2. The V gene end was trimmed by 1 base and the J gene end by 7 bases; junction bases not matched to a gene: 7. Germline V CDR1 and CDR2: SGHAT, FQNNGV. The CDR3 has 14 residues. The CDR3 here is CASSLVGGVPEQYF. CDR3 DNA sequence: TGTGCCAGCAGCTTAGTTGGGGGGGTGCCAGAGCAGTACTTC. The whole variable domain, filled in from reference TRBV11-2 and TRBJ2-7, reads EAGVAQSPRYKIIEKRQSVAFWCNPISGHATLYWYQQILGQGPKLLIQFQNNGVVDDSQLPKDRFSAERLKGVDSTLKIQPAKLEDSAVYLCASSLVGGVPEQYFGPGTRLTVT.

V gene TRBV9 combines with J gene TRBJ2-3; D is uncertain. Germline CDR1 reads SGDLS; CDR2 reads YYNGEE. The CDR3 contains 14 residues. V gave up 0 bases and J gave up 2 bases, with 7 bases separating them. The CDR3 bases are TGTGCCAGCAGCGTAGAGCCCCACACAGATACGCAGTATTTT. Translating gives CASSVEPHTDTQYF.

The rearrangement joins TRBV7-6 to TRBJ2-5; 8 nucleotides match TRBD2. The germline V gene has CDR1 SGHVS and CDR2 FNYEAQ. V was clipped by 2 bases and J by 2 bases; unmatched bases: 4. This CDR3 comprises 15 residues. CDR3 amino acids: CASSLYAGGQETQYF. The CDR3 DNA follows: TGTGCCAGCAGCTTATATGCGGGGGGACAAGAGACCCAGTACTTC. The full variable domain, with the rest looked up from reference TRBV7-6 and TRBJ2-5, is GAGVSQSPRYKVTKRGQDVALRCDPISGHVSLYWYRQALGQGPEFLTYFNYEAQQDKSGLPNDRFSAERPEGSISTLTIQRTEQRDSAMYRCASSLYAGGQETQYFGPGTRLLVL.

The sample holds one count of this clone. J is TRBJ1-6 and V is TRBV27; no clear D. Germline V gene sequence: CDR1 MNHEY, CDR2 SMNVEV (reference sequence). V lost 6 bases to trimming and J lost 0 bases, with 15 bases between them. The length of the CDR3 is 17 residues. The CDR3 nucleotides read TGTGCCAGCAGGTCACGCACGCGAAGCTCCTATAATTCACCCCTCCACTTT. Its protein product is CASRSRTRSSYNSPLHF.

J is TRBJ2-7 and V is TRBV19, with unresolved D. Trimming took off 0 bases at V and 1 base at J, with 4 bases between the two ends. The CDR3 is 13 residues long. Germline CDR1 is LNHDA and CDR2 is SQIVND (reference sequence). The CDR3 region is CASSIDLSYEQYF. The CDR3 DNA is TGTGCCAGTAGTATAGATCTATCCTACGAGCAGTACTTC.

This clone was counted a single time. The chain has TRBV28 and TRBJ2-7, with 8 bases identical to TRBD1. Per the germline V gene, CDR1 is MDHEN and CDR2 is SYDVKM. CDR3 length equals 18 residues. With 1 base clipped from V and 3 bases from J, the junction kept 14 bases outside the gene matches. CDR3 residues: CASSLSLRAGGRYYEQYF. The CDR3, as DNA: TGTGCCAGCAGTTTATCTCTTCGGGCAGGGGGCAGGTACTACGAGCAGTACTTC.

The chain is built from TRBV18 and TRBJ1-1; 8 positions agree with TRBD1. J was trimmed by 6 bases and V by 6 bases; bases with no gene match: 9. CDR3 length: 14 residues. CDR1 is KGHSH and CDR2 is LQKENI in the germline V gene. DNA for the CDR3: TGTGCCAGCTCGCTACAGGGGGGCCGGCCTGAAGCTTTCTTT. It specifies CASSLQGGRPEAFF.

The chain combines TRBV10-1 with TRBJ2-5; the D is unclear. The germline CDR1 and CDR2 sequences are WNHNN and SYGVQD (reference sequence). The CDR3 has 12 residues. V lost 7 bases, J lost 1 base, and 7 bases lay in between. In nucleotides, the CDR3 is TGCGCCAGCAACGGGCTCCAAGAGACCCAGTACTTC. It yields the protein CASNGLQETQYF.

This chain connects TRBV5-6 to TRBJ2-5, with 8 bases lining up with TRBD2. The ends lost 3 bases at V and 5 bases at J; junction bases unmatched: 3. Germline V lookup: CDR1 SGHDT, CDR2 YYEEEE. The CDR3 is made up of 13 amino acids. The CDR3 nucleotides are TGTGCCAGCAGCTCGGGACTAGTGGAGACCCAGTACTTC. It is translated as CASSSGLVETQYF.

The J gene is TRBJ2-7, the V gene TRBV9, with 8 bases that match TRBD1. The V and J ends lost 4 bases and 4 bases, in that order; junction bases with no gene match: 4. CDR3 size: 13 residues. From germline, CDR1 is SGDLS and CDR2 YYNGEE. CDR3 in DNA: TGTGCCAGCAGCCTAGGACAGGGTTACGAGCAGTACTTC. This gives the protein CASSLGQGYEQYF.

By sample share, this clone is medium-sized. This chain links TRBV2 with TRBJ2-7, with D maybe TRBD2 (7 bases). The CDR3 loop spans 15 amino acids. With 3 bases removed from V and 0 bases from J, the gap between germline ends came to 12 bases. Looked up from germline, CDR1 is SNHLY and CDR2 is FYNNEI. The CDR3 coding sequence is TGTGCCAGCAGTGATGAGGGGGGGATCTCCTACGAGCAGTACTTC. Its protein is CASSDEGGISYEQYF.

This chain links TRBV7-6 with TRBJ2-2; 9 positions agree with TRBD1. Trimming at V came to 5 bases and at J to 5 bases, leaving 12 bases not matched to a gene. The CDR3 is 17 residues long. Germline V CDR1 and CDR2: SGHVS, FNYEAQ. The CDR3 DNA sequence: TGTGCCAGCAGCCATAGACACGGTGGGACAGGGACCGGGGAGCTGTTTTTT. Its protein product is CASSHRHGGTGTGELFF.

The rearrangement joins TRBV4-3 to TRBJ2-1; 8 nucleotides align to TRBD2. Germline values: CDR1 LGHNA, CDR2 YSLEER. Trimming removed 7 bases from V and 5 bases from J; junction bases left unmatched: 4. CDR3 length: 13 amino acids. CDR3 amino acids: CASTIAGHNEQFF. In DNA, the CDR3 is TGCGCCAGCACCATAGCGGGGCACAATGAGCAGTTCTTC.

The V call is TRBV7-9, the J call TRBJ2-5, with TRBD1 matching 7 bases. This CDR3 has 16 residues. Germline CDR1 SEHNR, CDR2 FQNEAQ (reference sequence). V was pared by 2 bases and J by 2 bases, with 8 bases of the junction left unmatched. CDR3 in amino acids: CASSLPRQGTQETQYF. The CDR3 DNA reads TGTGCCAGCAGCTTACCTCGACAGGGTACGCAAGAGACCCAGTACTTC.

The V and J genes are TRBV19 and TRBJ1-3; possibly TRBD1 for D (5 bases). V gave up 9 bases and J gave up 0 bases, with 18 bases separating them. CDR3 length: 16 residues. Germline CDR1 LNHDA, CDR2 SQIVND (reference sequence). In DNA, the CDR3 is TGTGCCAGCGAAACGGACACAGGAACCTCTGGAAACACCATATATTTT. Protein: CASETDTGTSGNTIYF.